This T cell receptor beta chain was captured by sequencing in a study of T cell responses to AZD1222 COVID-19 vaccine. The study's findings and limits: Baseline serostatus was positive in only 5 to 7 AZD1222 recipients.

Regarding this clone: Its antigen remains unidentified.

TCRdb's table, derived via immunoSEQ multiplex PCR, lists solely in-frame clones and lacks some. The sample has roughly 160,000 clones, more than 85% seen once. Germline V gene data show CDR1 as SEHNR and CDR2 as FQNEAQ (reference sequence). The ends were cut back, 0 bases at V and 3 bases at J, with 9 bases in the middle. This CDR3 has 14 amino acids. The TCR comes from an adult in good health. The genes are TRBV7-9 and TRBJ2-7; D perhaps matches TRBD2 (6 bases). Sequenced material: peripheral blood, taken on day 0 of AZD1222 vaccination. The CDR3 nucleotides read TGTGCCAGCAGCTTAGCGGGGGGAAACTACGAGCAGTACTTC. As protein: CASSLAGGNYEQYF.